The 5 T cell receptor beta chains below come from one sample, sequenced in a study of blood T cells in healthy people across ages. With a J-beta primer mix and a sample-barcoded 5' primer, a second PCR ran about 7 to 11 cycles. Using its own MiXCR run on the 5' RACE reads, TCRdb lists one record per CDR3 protein. The repertoire has 790,000 or so distinct CDR3 sequences, about 56% of them found once; the top ten carry more than 25%. Sequencing used blood. The receptors stem from a man aged 35 to 55 in good health.

The gene calls are TRBV20-1 and TRBJ2-7, with 7 nucleotides matching TRBD2. Germline V CDR1 and CDR2: DFQATT, SNEGSKA (reference sequence). The V and J ends lost 5 bases and 0 bases, in that order; junction bases with no gene match: 10. The length of the CDR3 is 15 residues. The CDR3 bases are TGCAGTGCTCGAAGAGGGGCTAGCGGCTCCTACGAGCAGTACTTC. It is translated as CSARRGASGSYEQYF.

CDR3 in amino acids: CASSPLGALVAQETQYF. In nucleotides, the CDR3 is TGTGCCAGCAGCCCCCTCGGCGCTTTGGTGGCACAAGAGACCCAGTACTTC. The chain is built from TRBV14 and TRBJ2-5; D is ambiguous. Germline assignment: CDR1 SGHDN and CDR2 FVKESK. Trimming removed 4 bases at V and 2 bases at J, with 20 bases between. The CDR3 sequence is 17 residues long. Complete variable domain (other parts from reference TRBV14 and TRBJ2-5): EAGVTQFPSHSVIEKGQTVTLRCDPISGHDNLYWYRRVMGKEIKFLLHFVKESKQDESGMPNNRFLAERTGGTYSTLKVQPAELEDSGVYFCASSPLGALVAQETQYFGPGTRLLVL.

This chain connects TRBV7-9 to TRBJ2-1; a possible D gene is TRBD1 (6 bases). Germline values: CDR1 SEHNR, CDR2 FQNEAQ (reference sequence). The CDR3 covers 15 residues. V dropped 5 bases and J dropped 4 bases, with 15 bases sitting between them. In DNA, the CDR3 is TGTGCCAGCAGCCGTCCCAGGACAGAGTACAATGAGCAGTTCTTC. Translating it yields CASSRPRTEYNEQFF.

The table lists this clonotype with a few counts. V usage is TRBV5-5 and J usage is TRBJ1-5; TRBD1 might be the D (6 bases). The ends were cut back, 2 bases at V and 1 base at J, with 7 bases in the middle. This CDR3 comprises 14 residues. CDR1 is SGHKS and CDR2 is YYEKEE in the germline V gene (reference sequence). The CDR3 nucleotides read TGTGCCAGCAGCTTCACAGGGAGCAATCAGCCCCAGCATTTT. This encodes CASSFTGSNQPQHF.

The chain carries TRBV29-1 and TRBJ2-7, with TRBD2 matching over 14 bases. V lost 6 bases to trimming and J lost 6 bases; unmatched junction nucleotides: 7. This CDR3 comprises 14 residues. The germline CDR1 and CDR2 sequences are SQVTM and ANQGSEA. The CDR3, as DNA: TGCAGCGTCGACGGACTAGCGGGAGGAGGCGAGCAGTACTTC. Translated, it gives CSVDGLAGGGEQYF.